Below are 27 T cell receptor beta chains sequenced from a single sample in a study of shared clonotypes between healthy human individuals. Assay: immunoSEQ multiplex PCR; the TCRdb copy retains only in-frame clones and omits some. The sample contains about 980,000 clones, over 60% of which appear only once. The specimen was memory CD4+ T cells sorted from blood. The subset here: CD45RA-negative fraction. The receptor source for this set is a man between 18 and 35 years old in good health.

The gene calls are TRBV15 and TRBJ2-7; TRBD1 matches at 10 bases. This CDR3 has 15 amino acids. The germline V gene has CDR1 LNHNV and CDR2 YYDKDF (reference sequence). The V gene end was trimmed by 5 bases and the J gene end by 4 bases; junction bases not matched to a gene: 8. The CDR3: CATSAAGTGAYEQYF. CDR3 coding DNA: TGTGCCACCAGCGCAGCCGGGACAGGGGCTTACGAGCAGTACTTC.

The chain recombines TRBV11-2 with TRBJ2-7; no reliable D call. This CDR3 spans 14 amino acids. The ends were cut back, 0 bases at V and 2 bases at J, with 8 bases in the middle. Germline values: CDR1 SGHAT, CDR2 FQNNGV. CDR3 DNA: TGTGCCAGCAGCTTAGAACAATTAACCTACGAGCAGTACTTC. This gives the protein CASSLEQLTYEQYF.

The chain recombines TRBV6-1 with TRBJ1-2; possibly TRBD1 for D (6 bases). The CDR3 loop spans 13 amino acids. Looked up from germline, CDR1 is MNHNS and CDR2 is SASEGT. Between the trimmed V and J ends, which lost 1 base and 6 bases, there was a span of 9 bases. The CDR3 DNA is TGTGCCAGCAGTGAAGTGGGGGCGCATGGCTACACCTTC. Residues: CASSEVGAHGYTF.

This clone has only one observation. The chain links TRBV5-6 to TRBJ2-2, with D possibly TRBD2 on 6 matching bases. The germline V gene has CDR1 SGHDT and CDR2 YYEEEE. The germline V and J ends were trimmed by 2 bases and 0 bases, with 14 bases remaining between them. There are 17 residues in the CDR3. CDR3 nucleotides: TGTGCCAGCAGCTTTGTGGCGGGGCCACCGAACACCGGGGAGCTGTTTTTT. It translates to CASSFVAGPPNTGELFF.

The chain is built from TRBV7-8 and TRBJ1-5; no clear D gene. Trimming took off 4 bases at V and 1 base at J, with 17 bases between the two ends. There are 17 residues in the CDR3. The germline V gene has CDR1 SGHVS and CDR2 FQNEAQ. The CDR3 DNA reads TGTGCCAGCAGCTCTAGCGGATGGGAGTCGAGCAATCAGCCCCAGCATTTT. It yields the protein CASSSSGWESSNQPQHF.

Concerning this clone itself: This sample includes further DNA sequences coding for the same CDR3. The chain links TRBV18 to TRBJ2-2; tentatively, D is TRBD2 (6 bases). The germline V gene encodes CDR1 KGHSH and CDR2 LQKENI. The CDR3 loop spans 13 amino acids. The ends were cut back, 3 bases at V and 5 bases at J, with 7 bases in the middle. This chain's CDR3 is CASSPGRTGELFF. CDR3 sequence (DNA): TGTGCCAGCTCACCTGGGAGGACCGGGGAGCTGTTTTTT.

The rearrangement joins TRBV28 to TRBJ2-7, with D possibly matching TRBD2 (5 bases). Trimming shortened V by 1 base and J by 3 bases, and 19 bases separated the two germline ends. The CDR3 loop spans 17 amino acids. CDR1 MDHEN and CDR2 SYDVKM come from the germline V gene. This CDR3 reads CASSLSEHRDYNYEQYF. The CDR3 DNA sequence: TGTGCCAGCAGTTTATCTGAACACCGGGATTACAACTACGAGCAGTACTTC.

The chain recombines TRBV7-9 with TRBJ1-4, with a possible D match to TRBD1 (5 bases). This CDR3 is built from 16 residues. Germline-derived CDR1 and CDR2 are SEHNR and FQNEAQ (reference sequence). V lost 5 bases and J lost 1, with 14 bases in between. CDR3 coding DNA: TGTGCCAGCAGCCTTCAGGGCGGGCGAACTAATGAAAAACTGTTTTTT. Protein product: CASSLQGGRTNEKLFF.

This chain's CDR3 is CASSESPQSNQPQHF. The CDR3 DNA follows: TGTGCCAGCAGTGAAAGCCCTCAGAGCAATCAGCCCCAGCATTTT. The V call is TRBV2, the J call TRBJ1-5; D uncertain. CDR3 length: 15 amino acids. Germline V lookup: CDR1 SNHLY, CDR2 FYNNEI. Between the trimmed V and J ends, which lost 2 bases and 1 base, there was a span of 9 bases. Filled out from reference TRBV2 and TRBJ1-5, the complete variable domain reads EPEVTQTPSHQVTQMGQEVILRCVPISNHLYFYWYRQILGQKVEFLVSFYNNEISEKSEIFDDQFSVERPDGSNFTLKIRSTKLEDSAMYFCASSESPQSNQPQHFGDGTRLSIL.

This rearrangement joins TRBV2 to TRBJ1-6; D unresolved. Trimming took 1 base from V and 8 from J, leaving 15 bases between them. Germline CDR1 and CDR2: SNHLY and FYNNEI. This CDR3 has 16 amino acids. CDR3: CASSEDPGRVDSPLHF. As DNA, the CDR3 is TGTGCCAGCAGTGAAGACCCGGGAAGGGTTGATTCACCCCTCCACTTT.

Comments on this clone: The junction does not match germline at one end; this may be a read error. The gene calls are TRBV7-2 and TRBJ2-3, with 15 bases matching TRBD2. The CDR3 totals 13 residues. Germline lookup yields CDR1 SGHTA and CDR2 FQGNSA. The CDR3 reads CASSYGLAGGPNF. DNA of the CDR3: TGTGCCAGCAGCTACGGACTAGCGGGGGGGCCCAATTTT.

The gene calls are TRBV5-6 and TRBJ2-5; D unclear. The germline gives CDR1 SGHDT, CDR2 YYEEEE. The V gene lost 3 bases and the J gene lost 4 bases, with 16 bases spanning the gap. The CDR3 length is 15 residues. CDR3 region: CASSSSPSPGETQYF. The CDR3 nucleotides read TGTGCCAGCAGCTCATCCCCAAGTCCAGGAGAGACCCAGTACTTC. Full variable domain (missing parts from reference TRBV5-6 and TRBJ2-5): DAGVTQSPTHLIKTRGQQVTLRCSPKSGHDTVSWYQQALGQGPQFIFQYYEEEERQRGNFPDRFSGHQFPNYSSELNVNALLLGDSALYLCASSSSPSPGETQYFGPGTRLLVL.

This clone was found once. V gene TRBV18 combines with J gene TRBJ1-2; TRBD1 might be the D (5 bases). The V end was cut by 6 bases, the J end by 4 bases, with 21 bases between. The CDR3 covers 16 residues. CDR1 is KGHSH, CDR2 LQKENI, per germline. In DNA, the CDR3 is TGTGCCAGCTCGCAGCAAACGGGGCCTCAGACCTATGGCTACACCTTC. Translating it yields CASSQQTGPQTYGYTF.

The V gene is TRBV10-1, the J gene TRBJ2-3, with 8 bases fitting TRBD1. Looked up from germline, CDR1 is WNHNN and CDR2 is SYGVQD (reference sequence). The CDR3 runs to 14 residues. With 5 bases clipped from V and 2 bases from J, the junction kept 3 bases outside the gene matches. The CDR3 DNA reads as TGCGCCAGCAGTAAGGACAGGGCCACAGATACGCAGTATTTT. Encoded protein: CASSKDRATDTQYF.

Concerning this clone: A far bigger clonotype differs at one base, so this is likely a read error. Other DNA variants within this sample encode the same CDR3. The V and J genes are TRBV5-6 and TRBJ2-7, with D hard to call. Germline CDR1 reads SGHDT; CDR2 reads YYEEEE. The V and J ends lost 3 bases and 4 bases respectively, with 5 bases between them. This CDR3 is 11 amino acids long. This chain's CDR3 is CASSSKYEQYF. The DNA for the CDR3 is TGTGCCAGCAGCTCTAAGTACGAGCAGTACTTC.

This chain uses TRBV29-1 with TRBJ2-3; no reliable D call. V gave up 8 bases and J gave up 4 bases, with 10 bases separating them. The germline gives CDR1 SQVTM, CDR2 ANQGSEA. This CDR3 has 11 amino acids. Here the CDR3 reads CSTMGSDTQYF. The CDR3 coding sequence is TGCAGCACGATGGGTTCAGATACGCAGTATTTT.

There are a few counts of this clone. This chain links TRBV5-6 with TRBJ2-7; perhaps TRBD1 as D (6 bases). Germline V gene sequence: CDR1 SGHDT, CDR2 YYEEEE. V was clipped by 4 bases and J by 3 bases, with 11 bases between them. The CDR3 extends over 13 amino acids. CDR3: CASSADRSYEQYF. Written as DNA, the CDR3 is TGTGCCAGCAGCGCGGACAGAAGCTACGAGCAGTACTTC.

The V call is TRBV28, the J call TRBJ2-7; D may be TRBD1 (6 bases). Deletions cut 5 bases from V and 0 bases from J, with 8 bases between. Looked up from germline, CDR1 is MDHEN and CDR2 is SYDVKM. The CDR3 is 13 amino acids. The CDR3 DNA follows: TGTGCCAGCAGTGGGACAACCTCCTACGAGCAGTACTTC. As protein: CASSGTTSYEQYF.

The V call is TRBV6-6, the J call TRBJ2-5; D might be TRBD2 (5 bases). The length of the CDR3 is 15 residues. The germline V gene encodes CDR1 MNHNY and CDR2 SVGAGI (reference sequence). Trimming took 5 bases from V and 5 from J, leaving 18 bases between them. CDR3 sequence: CASSTPDSSGETQYF. DNA for the CDR3: TGTGCCAGCAGTACCCCGGACTCCTCTGGGGAGACCCAGTACTTC.

This clone was seen a handful of times. Other DNA sequences from this sample encode an identical CDR3 as well. This chain uses TRBV6-5 with TRBJ2-7, with D perhaps TRBD1 (5 bases). Germline loops: CDR1 MNHEY, CDR2 SVGAGI. This CDR3 region has 15 residues. V lost 0 bases, J lost 2 bases, and 11 bases lay in between. The CDR3 loop reads CASSYSGRATYEQYF. The CDR3, as DNA: TGTGCCAGCAGTTACTCTGGCAGGGCCACCTACGAGCAGTACTTC.

This chain connects TRBV6-5 to TRBJ2-5; D gene ambiguous. Deletions cut 0 bases from V and 0 bases from J, with 5 bases between. Germline CDR1 is MNHEY and CDR2 is SVGAGI. The CDR3 spans 14 residues. The chain's CDR3 is CASSYSEYQETQYF. CDR3 in DNA: TGTGCCAGCAGTTACTCGGAGTACCAAGAGACCCAGTACTTC.

The chain has TRBV7-2 and TRBJ2-3; D unresolved. Between the trimmed V and J ends, which lost 5 bases and 2 bases, there was a span of 11 bases. The CDR3 spans 14 residues. CDR1 SGHTA and CDR2 FQGNSA come from the germline V gene. The CDR3 nucleotides are TGTGCCAGCAGCCCGGCGTGGGTCACAGATACGCAGTATTTT. It yields the protein CASSPAWVTDTQYF.

This clone was seen a few times. J is TRBJ1-6 and V is TRBV19; no reliable D call. The CDR3 spans 12 residues. The germline V gene has CDR1 LNHDA and CDR2 SQIVND (reference sequence). V was pared by 6 bases and J by 7 bases, with 7 bases between. The CDR3 protein is CASRVKNSPLHF. The CDR3 coding sequence is TGTGCCAGTAGGGTGAAGAATTCACCCCTCCACTTT. Variable domain in full (rest from reference TRBV19 and TRBJ1-6): DGGITQSPKYLFRKEGQNVTLSCEQNLNHDAMYWYRQDPGQGLRLIYYSQIVNDFQKGDIAEGYSVSREKKESFPLTVTSAQKNPTAFYLCASRVKNSPLHFGNGTRLTVT.

Of note for this clone: The identical CDR3 is also encoded by other nucleotide sequences in the sample. The V and J genes are TRBV5-1 and TRBJ1-4; 11 nucleotides match TRBD1. V lost 0 bases to trimming and J lost 5 bases; unmatched junction nucleotides: 3. There are 16 residues in the CDR3. The germline V gene encodes CDR1 SGHRS and CDR2 YFSETQ. Here the CDR3 DNA reads TGCGCCAGCAGCTTGGCCGGGACAGGGGGAAATGAAAAACTGTTTTTT. Its translation: CASSLAGTGGNEKLFF.

In this sample, this clone turned up once. The chain recombines TRBV6-5 with TRBJ1-1; D is ambiguous. The CDR3 sequence is 13 residues long. From germline, CDR1 is MNHEY and CDR2 SVGAGI. V lost 2 bases to trimming and J lost 3 bases, with 7 bases between them. The CDR3, as DNA: TGTGCCAGCAGTTACAACCCCGACACTGAAGCTTTCTTT. It encodes CASSYNPDTEAFF.

V is TRBV5-4 and J is TRBJ1-1; D is possibly TRBD1 (6 bases). The germline V and J ends were trimmed by 6 bases and 0 bases, with 9 bases remaining between them. CDR1 is SGHNT and CDR2 is YYREEE in the germline V gene (reference sequence). CDR3 length: 13 residues. The CDR3 here is CASIDRMNTEAFF. CDR3 coding DNA: TGTGCCAGCATCGACAGGATGAACACTGAAGCTTTCTTT.

The rearrangement uses TRBV6-4 and TRBJ2-1, with 10 bases aligning to TRBD2. J lost 4 bases, V lost 10 bases, and 10 bases had no gene match. Germline CDR1 is MRHNA and CDR2 is SNTAGT. This CDR3 comprises 15 residues. The CDR3 DNA reads TGTGCCATCAAGTTAACTAGCGGGACTTACAATGAGCAGTTCTTC. Residues: CAIKLTSGTYNEQFF.